This TCR beta chain was sequenced during a study of T cell changes during pregnancy in multiple sclerosis. Data came from immunoSEQ multiplex PCR; TCRdb stores just in-frame clones and leaves some out. The table shows 75,000 to 80,000 clones, with just over 90% occurring only once. Germline assignment: CDR1 SNHLY and CDR2 FYNNEI. The V segment lost 7 bases and the J segment 2 bases; nucleotides outside the gene matches: 4. This CDR3 has 14 amino acids. This chain links TRBV2 with TRBJ2-7; TRBD1 matches 11 bases. The TCR comes from a female donor in good health, enrolled as a control in a pregnancy study. Sequenced material: peripheral blood, taken after pregnancy. The CDR3 reads CASNPGQGAYEQYF. CDR3 DNA: TGTGCCAGCAACCCGGGACAGGGGGCCTACGAGCAGTACTTC.